This record covers a single T cell receptor (beta chain). Which cohort a participant joined came from the clinical history participants gave. This record comes from a study of blood T cell repertoires in COVID-19. About the study: Donors in the United States, Italy and Spain gave samples during acute or convalescent COVID-19.

The CDR3 runs to 15 residues. V lost 0 bases to trimming and J lost 3 bases; unmatched junction nucleotides: 6. Germline-derived CDR1 and CDR2 are SGDLS and YYNGEE. The data were produced by immunoSEQ multiplex PCR, yet TCRdb's version contains in-frame clones alone and is incomplete. Among about 300,000 clones listed, 80% to 95% were seen once. The sequence derives from a woman aged 30 to 39 who had recovered from COVID-19. The V call is TRBV9, the J call TRBJ2-7, with TRBD1 matching 7 bases. Sequences were obtained from PBMCs or T cells enriched from blood (not recorded which). The CDR3: CASSVAAGGNYEQYF. CDR3 DNA sequence: TGTGCCAGCAGCGTAGCGGCAGGGGGTAACTACGAGCAGTACTTC.